This T cell receptor beta chain was sequenced during a study of blood T cell repertoires in COVID-19. As for the study in general: COVID-19 samples collected from the United States, Italy and Spain covered acute and convalescent phases.

The assay was immunoSEQ multiplex PCR, and TCRdb's table has in-frame clones only and misses some. The sample includes around 100,000 clones, roughly 84% seen only once; the top ten take less than 1.5%. V lost 1 base to trimming and J lost 3 bases, with 10 bases between them. Germline V gene sequence: CDR1 SGHTA, CDR2 FQGNSA. This CDR3 has 14 residues. This clonotype originated in a middle-aged man with acute or convalescent COVID-19. The sample was peripheral blood. The V gene is TRBV7-2, the J gene TRBJ2-7; no clear D gene. This CDR3 is CASSLGQIYYEQYF. The CDR3 DNA sequence: TGTGCCAGCAGCTTAGGTCAGATTTACTACGAGCAGTACTTC.